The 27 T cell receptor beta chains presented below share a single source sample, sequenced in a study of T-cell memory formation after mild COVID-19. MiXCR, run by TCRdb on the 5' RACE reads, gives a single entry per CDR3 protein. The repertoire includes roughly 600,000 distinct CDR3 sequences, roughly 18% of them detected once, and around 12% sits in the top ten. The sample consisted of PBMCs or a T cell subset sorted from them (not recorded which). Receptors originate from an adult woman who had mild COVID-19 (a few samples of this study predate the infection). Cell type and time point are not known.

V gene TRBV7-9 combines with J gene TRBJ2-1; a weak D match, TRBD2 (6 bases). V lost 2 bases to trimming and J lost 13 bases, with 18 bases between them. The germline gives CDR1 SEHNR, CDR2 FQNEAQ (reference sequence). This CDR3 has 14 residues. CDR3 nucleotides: TGTGCCAGCAGCTTAAACAGCGGATTAGCGGCTCAGTTCTTC. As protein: CASSLNSGLAAQFF. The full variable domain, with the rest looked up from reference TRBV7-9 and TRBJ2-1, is DTGVSQNPRHKITKRGQNVTFRCDPISEHNRLYWYRQTLGQGPEFLTYFQNEAQLEKSRLLSDRFSAERPKGSFSTLEIQRTEQGDSAMYLCASSLNSGLAAQFFGPGTRLTVL.

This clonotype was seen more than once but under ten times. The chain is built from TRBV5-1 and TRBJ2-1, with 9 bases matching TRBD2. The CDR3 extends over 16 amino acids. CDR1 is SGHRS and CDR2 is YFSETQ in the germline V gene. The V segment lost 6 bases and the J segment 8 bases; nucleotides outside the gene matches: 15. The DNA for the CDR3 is TGCGCCAGCACGGTTGGGACGGCGGGGGGGCAGGATGAGCAGTTCTTC. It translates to CASTVGTAGGQDEQFF.

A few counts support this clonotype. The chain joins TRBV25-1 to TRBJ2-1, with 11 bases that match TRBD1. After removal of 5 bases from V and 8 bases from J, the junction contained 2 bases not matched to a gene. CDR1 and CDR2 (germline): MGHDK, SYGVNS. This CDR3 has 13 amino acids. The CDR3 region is CASSWTGGYEQFF. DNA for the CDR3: TGTGCCAGCAGTTGGACAGGGGGCTATGAGCAGTTCTTC. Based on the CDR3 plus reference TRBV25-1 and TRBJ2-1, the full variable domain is EADIYQTPRYLVIGTGKKITLECSQTMGHDKMYWYQQDPGMELHLIHYSYGVNSTEKGDLSSESTVSRIRTEHFPLTLESARPSHTSQYLCASSWTGGYEQFFGPGTRLTVL.

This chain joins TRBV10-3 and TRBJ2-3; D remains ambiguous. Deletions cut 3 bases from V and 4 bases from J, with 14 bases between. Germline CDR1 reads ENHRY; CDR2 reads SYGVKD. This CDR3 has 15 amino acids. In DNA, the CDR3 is TGTGCCATCAGTGACAACTCCCACACGGCAGATACGCAGTATTTT. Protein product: CAISDNSHTADTQYF.

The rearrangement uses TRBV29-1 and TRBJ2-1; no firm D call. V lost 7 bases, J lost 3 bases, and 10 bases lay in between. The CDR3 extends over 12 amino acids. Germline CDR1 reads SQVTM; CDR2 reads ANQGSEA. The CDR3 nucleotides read TGCAGCGCCGCGTGGGGCTACAATGAGCAGTTCTTC. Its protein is CSAAWGYNEQFF.

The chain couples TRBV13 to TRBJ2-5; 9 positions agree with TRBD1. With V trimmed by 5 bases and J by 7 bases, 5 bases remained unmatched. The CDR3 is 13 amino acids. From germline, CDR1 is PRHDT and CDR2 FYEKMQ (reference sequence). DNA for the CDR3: TGTGCCAGCAGCCAGGGACAGGGTAGGACCCAGTACTTC. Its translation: CASSQGQGRTQYF.

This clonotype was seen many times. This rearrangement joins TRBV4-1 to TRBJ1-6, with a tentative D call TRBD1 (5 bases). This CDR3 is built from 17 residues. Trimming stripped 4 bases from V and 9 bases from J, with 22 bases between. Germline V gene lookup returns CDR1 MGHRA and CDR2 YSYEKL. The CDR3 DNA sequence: TGCGCCAGCAGCCTCATACTCACAGGACCCGCAGGTTCACCCCTCCACTTT. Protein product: CASSLILTGPAGSPLHF.

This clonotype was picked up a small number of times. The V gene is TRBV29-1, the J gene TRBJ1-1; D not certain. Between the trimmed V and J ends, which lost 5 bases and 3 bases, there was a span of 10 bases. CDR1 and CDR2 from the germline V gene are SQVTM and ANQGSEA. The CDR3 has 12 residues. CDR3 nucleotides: TGCAGCGTTATGGATTACGACACTGAAGCTTTCTTT. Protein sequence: CSVMDYDTEAFF.

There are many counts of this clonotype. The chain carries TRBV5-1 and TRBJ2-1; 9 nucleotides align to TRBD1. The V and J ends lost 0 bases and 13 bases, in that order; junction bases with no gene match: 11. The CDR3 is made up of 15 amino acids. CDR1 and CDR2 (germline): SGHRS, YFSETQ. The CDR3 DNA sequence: TGCGCCAGCAGCTTGGGGTACCCGGGACAGGGAGGCCAGTTCTTC. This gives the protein CASSLGYPGQGGQFF.

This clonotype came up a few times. The CDR3 protein is CASILRSTDTQYF. The CDR3 region has the DNA TGTGCCAGCATTCTGCGGAGCACAGATACGCAGTATTTT. The chain is built from TRBV5-5 and TRBJ2-3, with D hard to call. The CDR3 has 13 residues. The V gene lost 6 bases and the J gene lost 0 bases, with 8 bases spanning the gap. Germline V lookup: CDR1 SGHKS, CDR2 YYEKEE (reference sequence).

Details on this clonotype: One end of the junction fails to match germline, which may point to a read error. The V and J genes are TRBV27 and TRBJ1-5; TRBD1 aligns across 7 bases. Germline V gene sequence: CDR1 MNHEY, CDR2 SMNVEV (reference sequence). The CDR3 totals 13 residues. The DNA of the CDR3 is TGTGCCAGCAGTTTGGACAGGTCACAGCCCCTGCATTTT. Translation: CASSLDRSQPLHF.

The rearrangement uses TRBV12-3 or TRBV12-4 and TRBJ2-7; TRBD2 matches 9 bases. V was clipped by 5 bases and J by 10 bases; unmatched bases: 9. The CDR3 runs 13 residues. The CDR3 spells CASSPRTSEEQYF. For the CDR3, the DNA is TGTGCCAGCAGTCCCAGGACTAGCGAGGAACAGTACTTC.

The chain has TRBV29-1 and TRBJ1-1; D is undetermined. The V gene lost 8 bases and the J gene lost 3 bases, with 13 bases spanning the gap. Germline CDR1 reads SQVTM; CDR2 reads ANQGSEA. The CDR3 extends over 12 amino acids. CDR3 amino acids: CSLYPGDTEAFF. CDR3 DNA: TGCAGCCTATACCCGGGCGACACTGAAGCTTTCTTT.

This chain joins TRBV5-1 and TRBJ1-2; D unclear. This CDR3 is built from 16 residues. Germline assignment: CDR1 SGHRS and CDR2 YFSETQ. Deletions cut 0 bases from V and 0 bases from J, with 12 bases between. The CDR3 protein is CASSLDEFPTNYGYTF. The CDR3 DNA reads TGCGCCAGCAGCTTGGACGAGTTCCCGACTAACTATGGCTACACCTTC.

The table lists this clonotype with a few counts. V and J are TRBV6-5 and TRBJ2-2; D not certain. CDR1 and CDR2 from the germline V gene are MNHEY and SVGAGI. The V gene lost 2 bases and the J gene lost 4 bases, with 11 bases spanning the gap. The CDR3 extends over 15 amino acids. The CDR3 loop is CASSYEALPTGELFF. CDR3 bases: TGTGCCAGCAGTTACGAGGCCTTACCCACCGGGGAGCTGTTTTTT.

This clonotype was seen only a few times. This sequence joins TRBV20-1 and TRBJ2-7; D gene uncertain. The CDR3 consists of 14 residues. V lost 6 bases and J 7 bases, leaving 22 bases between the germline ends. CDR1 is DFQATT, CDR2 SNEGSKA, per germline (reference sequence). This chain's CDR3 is CSAQGGTGPAEQYF. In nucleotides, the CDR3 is TGCAGTGCCCAAGGCGGCACGGGCCCGGCGGAGCAGTACTTC.

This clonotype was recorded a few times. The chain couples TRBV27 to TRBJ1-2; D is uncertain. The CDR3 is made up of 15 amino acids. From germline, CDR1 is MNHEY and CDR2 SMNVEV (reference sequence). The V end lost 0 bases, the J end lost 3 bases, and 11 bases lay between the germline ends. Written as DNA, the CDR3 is TGTGCCAGCAGTTTATCAGGTCTTGGGGACTATGGCTACACCTTC. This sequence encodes CASSLSGLGDYGYTF.

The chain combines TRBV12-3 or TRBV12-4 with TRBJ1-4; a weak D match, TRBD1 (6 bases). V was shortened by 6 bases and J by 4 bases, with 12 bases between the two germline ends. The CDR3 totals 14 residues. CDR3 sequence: CASSQDSYNEKLFF. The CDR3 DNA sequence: TGTGCCAGCAGCCAGGACAGCTATAATGAAAAACTGTTTTTT.

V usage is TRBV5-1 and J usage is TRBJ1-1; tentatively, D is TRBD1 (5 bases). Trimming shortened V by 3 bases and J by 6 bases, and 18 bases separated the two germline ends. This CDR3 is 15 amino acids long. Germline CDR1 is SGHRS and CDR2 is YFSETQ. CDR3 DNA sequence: TGCGCCAGCAGCTCGGGCTTGGGGGACCGCCCTGAAGCTTTCTTT. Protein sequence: CASSSGLGDRPEAFF.

The DNA for the CDR3 is TGCAGCGCATTACAGGGAGCGCAGTATTTT. It yields the protein CSALQGAQYF. The chain links TRBV29-1 to TRBJ2-3; D is possibly TRBD1 (6 bases). V was shortened by 7 bases and J by 10 bases, with 12 bases between the two germline ends. The length of the CDR3 is 10 residues. Germline V gene data show CDR1 as SQVTM and CDR2 as ANQGSEA.

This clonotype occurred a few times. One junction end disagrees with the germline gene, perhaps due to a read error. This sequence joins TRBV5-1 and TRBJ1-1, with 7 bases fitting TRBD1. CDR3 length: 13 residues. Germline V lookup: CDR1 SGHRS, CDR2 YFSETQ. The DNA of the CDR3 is TGCGCCAGCAGCTTGGTCCGGGACAGCCAGAGAAGATTT. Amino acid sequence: CASSLVRDSQRRF.

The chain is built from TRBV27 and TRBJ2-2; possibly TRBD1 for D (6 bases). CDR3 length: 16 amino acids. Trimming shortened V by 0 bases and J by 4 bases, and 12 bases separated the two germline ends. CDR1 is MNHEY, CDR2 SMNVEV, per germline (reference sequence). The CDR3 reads CASSLSGRGGTGELFF. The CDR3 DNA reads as TGTGCCAGCAGTTTATCCGGCAGAGGGGGCACCGGGGAGCTGTTTTTT.

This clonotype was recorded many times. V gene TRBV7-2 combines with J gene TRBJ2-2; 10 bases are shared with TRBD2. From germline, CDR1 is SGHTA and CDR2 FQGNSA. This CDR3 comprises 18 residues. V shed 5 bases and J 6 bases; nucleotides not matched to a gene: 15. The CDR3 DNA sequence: TGTGCCAGCAGCACCCGGGCTAGCGGGAGTTACAGGGCCGGGGAGCTGTTTTTT. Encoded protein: CASSTRASGSYRAGELFF.

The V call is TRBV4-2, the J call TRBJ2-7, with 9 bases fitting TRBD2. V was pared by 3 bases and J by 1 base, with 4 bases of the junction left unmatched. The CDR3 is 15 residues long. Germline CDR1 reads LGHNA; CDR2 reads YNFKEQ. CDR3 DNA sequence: TGTGCCAGCAGCCAGCTAGCGGGGACTTCCTACGAGCAGTACTTC. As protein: CASSQLAGTSYEQYF.

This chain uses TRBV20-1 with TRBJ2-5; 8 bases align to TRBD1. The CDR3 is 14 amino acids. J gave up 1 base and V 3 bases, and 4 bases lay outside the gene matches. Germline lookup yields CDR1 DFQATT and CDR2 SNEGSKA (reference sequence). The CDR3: CSASQGAIQETQYF. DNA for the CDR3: TGCAGTGCTAGCCAGGGGGCTATCCAAGAGACCCAGTACTTC.

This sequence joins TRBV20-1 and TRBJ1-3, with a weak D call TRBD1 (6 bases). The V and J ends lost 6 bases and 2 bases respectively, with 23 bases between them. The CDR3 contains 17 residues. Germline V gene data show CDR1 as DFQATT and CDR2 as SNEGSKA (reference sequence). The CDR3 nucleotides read TGCAGTGCCACCCTCCCCTCCCGGGGGGGCACTGGAAACACCATATATTTT. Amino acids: CSATLPSRGGTGNTIYF.

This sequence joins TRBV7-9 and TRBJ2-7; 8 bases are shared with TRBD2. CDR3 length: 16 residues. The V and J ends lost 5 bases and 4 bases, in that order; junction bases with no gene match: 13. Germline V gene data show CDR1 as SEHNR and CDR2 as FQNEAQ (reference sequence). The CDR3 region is CASSQRSREGGYEQYF. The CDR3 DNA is TGTGCCAGCAGCCAGCGATCCCGGGAGGGCGGTTACGAGCAGTACTTC.